Each of the 3 T cell receptor beta chains below was sequenced from the same sample in a study of somatic mutations in cytotoxic T cells in rheumatoid arthritis. Some clones are missing from TCRdb's copy, which holds only in-frame ones; the method was immunoSEQ multiplex PCR. Here the sample spans 13,000 or so clones, around four fifths being singletons. Sequencing used CD8+ T cells sorted from blood. All receptors come from a woman aged 60-75 years in good health.

V is TRBV5-1 and J is TRBJ2-3; TRBD2 matches 11 bases. The length of the CDR3 is 16 residues. Trimming removed 4 bases from V and 5 bases from J; junction bases left unmatched: 9. Germline CDR1 reads SGHRS; CDR2 reads YFSETQ. CDR3 loop: CASSGSGGVFQDTQYF. The CDR3 DNA is TGCGCCAGCAGCGGTAGCGGGGGGGTATTTCAAGATACGCAGTATTTT.

By its share, this clone is medium-sized. The V and J genes are TRBV9 and TRBJ1-6; D not certain. Trimming pared 3 bases from V and 0 bases from J, leaving 4 bases between. The CDR3 has 14 amino acids. Per germline, CDR1 SGDLS and CDR2 YYNGEE. The CDR3 loop is CASSASSYNSPLHF. DNA for the CDR3: TGTGCCAGCAGCGCGAGCTCCTATAATTCACCCCTCCACTTT. The full variable domain, completed using reference TRBV9 and TRBJ1-6, is DSGVTQTPKHLITATGQRVTLRCSPRSGDLSVYWYQQSLDQGLQFLIQYYNGEERAKGNILERFSAQQFPDLHSELNLSSLELGDSALYFCASSASSYNSPLHFGNGTRLTVT.

In its sample, this clone was seen a few times. This chain connects TRBV30 to TRBJ1-1; D is perhaps TRBD1 (6 bases). Germline CDR1 GTSNPN, CDR2 SVGIG (reference sequence). The V end was cut by 4 bases, the J end by 0 bases, with 9 bases between. This CDR3 has 13 residues. The CDR3 bases are TGTGCCTGGACCAGGGGAGTGAACACTGAAGCTTTCTTT. It is translated as CAWTRGVNTEAFF.